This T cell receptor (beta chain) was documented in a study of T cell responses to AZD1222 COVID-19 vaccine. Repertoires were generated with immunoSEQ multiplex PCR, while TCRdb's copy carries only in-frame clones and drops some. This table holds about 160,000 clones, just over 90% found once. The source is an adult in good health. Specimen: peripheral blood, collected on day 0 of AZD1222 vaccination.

CDR3 DNA: TGTGCCAGCAGCTGGGACAGAAGGGCGAACACCGGGGAGCTGTTTTTT. This gives the protein CASSWDRRANTGELFF. This chain connects TRBV6-2 or TRBV6-3 to TRBJ2-2; TRBD1 matches 7 bases. CDR1 is MNHEY and CDR2 is SVGEGT in the germline V gene. Unmatched junction bases numbered 7, after V lost 6 bases and J lost 0 bases. The CDR3 is 16 amino acids.